Shown below are 15 T cell receptor beta chains from a single sample sequenced in a study of vaccination and CD4 T cells after COVID-19. The treatment here: approximately nine-day PBMC culture with coronavirus spike peptide pools or control peptides (ViraFEST assay). These receptors have no identified antigens. The Oncomine TCR Beta short-read assay was what sequenced the DNA obtained from cultured CD4+ T cells. TCRdb analysed the PCR reads with MiXCR anew, one entry per CDR3 protein. In the table there are about 13,000 distinct CDR3 sequences, 56% of which are singletons. Sequences were obtained from CD4+ T cells from blood, cultured in vitro. These receptors were collected from a human donor who had recovered from COVID-19.

The J gene is TRBJ1-6, the V gene TRBV20-1; 8 nucleotides line up with TRBD1. The CDR3 loop spans 15 amino acids. Germline V gene data show CDR1 as DFQATT and CDR2 as SNEGSKA (reference sequence). The DNA for the CDR3 is TGCAGCTCATTTCCCGGACAGGGTCTTTGGTCACCCCTCCACTTT. As protein: CSSFPGQGLWSPLHF.

Sample share makes this clonotype large. The chain recombines TRBV2 with TRBJ1-2, with D possibly being TRBD1 (6 bases). Germline-derived CDR1 and CDR2 are SNHLY and FYNNEI. The V end was cut by 7 bases, the J end by 6 bases, with 12 bases between. This CDR3 has 12 residues. For the CDR3, the DNA is TGTGCCAGCACCCGGGACACAGATGGCTACACCTTC. It codes for CASTRDTDGYTF.

V and J are TRBV18 and TRBJ2-2; 8 bases are a match to TRBD2. From germline, CDR1 is KGHSH and CDR2 LQKENI. V was pared by 2 bases and J by 4 bases, with 9 bases of the junction left unmatched. The CDR3 runs 17 residues. CDR3 sequence reads: CASSPFSGRAGTGELFF. In DNA, the CDR3 is TGTGCCAGCTCACCATTTTCCGGGAGGGCCGGCACCGGGGAGCTGTTTTTT.

This clonotype was counted between two and nine times. The chain recombines TRBV2 with TRBJ2-1; D might be TRBD1 or TRBD2, each matching 6 bases. The CDR3 runs to 17 residues. Germline V gene lookup returns CDR1 SNHLY and CDR2 FYNNEI. V gave up 4 bases and J gave up 2 bases, with 18 bases separating them. The chain's CDR3 is CASSVEGQRAAYNEQFF. DNA for the CDR3: TGTGCCAGCAGTGTGGAGGGACAACGGGCCGCCTACAATGAGCAGTTCTTC.

V usage is TRBV23-1 and J usage is TRBJ2-7; D perhaps matches TRBD1 (7 bases). TRBV23-1 is an open reading frame, and its role is uncertain. The CDR3 runs 16 residues. The germline V and J ends were trimmed by 4 bases and 4 bases, with 20 bases remaining between them. CDR3 amino acids: CASSPPRNRGLYEQYF. As DNA, the CDR3 is TGCGCCAGCAGTCCCCCCAGGAACAGGGGACTTTACGAGCAGTACTTC.

The chain carries TRBV5-5 and TRBJ1-2; a weak D match, TRBD1 (5 bases). V dropped 0 bases and J dropped 1 base, with 7 bases sitting between them. This CDR3 has 14 amino acids. Germline V lookup: CDR1 SGHKS, CDR2 YYEKEE (reference sequence). DNA of the CDR3: TGTGCCAGCAGCTTGGGAGGGGATAACTATGGCTACACCTTC. It is translated as CASSLGGDNYGYTF.

The chain is built from TRBV19 and TRBJ2-2, with 11 bases lining up with TRBD2. Germline V gene sequence: CDR1 LNHDA, CDR2 SQIVND (reference sequence). The CDR3 has 16 residues. V was pared by 5 bases and J by 1 base, with 3 bases of the junction left unmatched. CDR3 residues: CASSGTSGLNTGELFF. DNA of the CDR3: TGTGCCAGTAGTGGGACTAGCGGACTGAACACCGGGGAGCTGTTTTTT.

The rearrangement uses TRBV29-1 and TRBJ1-2, with 7 positions matching TRBD1. Germline V gene data show CDR1 as SQVTM and CDR2 as ANQGSEA. The J segment lost 4 bases and the V segment lost 1 base, leaving 9 bases of the junction unmatched. The length of the CDR3 is 15 residues. The CDR3 is CSVEAVTGRVYGYTF. CDR3 sequence (DNA): TGCAGCGTTGAAGCCGTGACAGGGCGGGTCTATGGCTACACCTTC. Supplemented by reference TRBV29-1 and TRBJ1-2, the full variable domain reads SAVISQKPSRDICQRGTSLTIQCQVDSQVTMMFWYRQQPGQSLTLIATANQGSEATYESGFVIDKFPISRPNLTFSTLTVSNMSPEDSSIYLCSVEAVTGRVYGYTFGSGTRLTVV.

V gene TRBV12-3 or TRBV12-4 combines with J gene TRBJ2-2; D uncertain. The CDR3 is 14 amino acids. Trimming left V 6 bases short and J 1 base short, with 9 bases between. CDR3 bases: TGTGCCAGCAGGCTCACGAGGAACACCGGGGAGCTGTTTTTT. Its protein product is CASRLTRNTGELFF.

The gene calls are TRBV2 and TRBJ2-7; 8 bases line up with TRBD2. The CDR3 is made up of 13 amino acids. Germline trimming cut 0 bases from V and 9 bases from J; bases unmatched to any gene: 4. Looked up from germline, CDR1 is SNHLY and CDR2 is FYNNEI. Written as DNA, the CDR3 is TGTGCCAGCAGTGAAGCTAGCGGGATGGGGCAGTACTTC. This encodes CASSEASGMGQYF.

This sequence joins TRBV27 and TRBJ2-1; 13 positions agree with TRBD2. Germline CDR1 reads MNHEY; CDR2 reads SMNVEV (reference sequence). This CDR3 contains 15 residues. V trimming: 4 bases; J trimming: 8 bases; junction bases outside the gene matches: 5. The CDR3 nucleotides are TGTGCCAGCAGTTCCAATGGACTAGCGGGAGATGAGCAGTTCTTC. This codes for CASSSNGLAGDEQFF.

The chain couples TRBV20-1 to TRBJ1-2; D not certain. The germline CDR1 and CDR2 sequences are DFQATT and SNEGSKA (reference sequence). Between the trimmed V and J ends, which lost 6 bases and 1 base, there was a span of 12 bases. The CDR3 covers 13 residues. CDR3 nucleotide sequence: TGCAGTGCGCAAAAGGGAAGTAACTATGGCTACACCTTC. It specifies CSAQKGSNYGYTF.

This clonotype was recorded once. The chain recombines TRBV19 with TRBJ2-5, with TRBD2 matching 7 bases. J was trimmed by 4 bases and V by 8 bases; bases with no gene match: 22. The CDR3 covers 18 residues. Germline V gene lookup returns CDR1 LNHDA and CDR2 SQIVND (reference sequence). CDR3 in amino acids: CASSFGGRSGFSLETQYF. The CDR3 DNA reads TGTGCCAGTTCCTTCGGGGGGAGGAGCGGATTTTCGTTAGAGACCCAGTACTTC.

The chain has TRBV19 and TRBJ1-1, with 11 bases that match TRBD1. The CDR3 extends over 19 amino acids. Germline V gene lookup returns CDR1 LNHDA and CDR2 SQIVND (reference sequence). V lost 4 bases, J lost 4 bases, and 17 bases stayed unmatched. CDR3 nucleotides: TGTGCCAGTAGTAAAGCCTGGACAGGGGGCGCCAATTGGATCACTGAAGCTTTCTTT. Translating gives CASSKAWTGGANWITEAFF.

In its sample, this clonotype was seen a few times. V usage is TRBV7-2 and J usage is TRBJ1-3; D is uncertain. The germline V and J ends were trimmed by 2 bases and 4 bases, with 12 bases remaining between them. This CDR3 is 15 amino acids long. Germline CDR1 is SGHTA and CDR2 is FQGNSA. The CDR3 DNA reads TGTGCCAGCAGCTTAAGTCCGGGGTCCGGAAACACCATATATTTT. Protein product: CASSLSPGSGNTIYF.